Described below is a single TCR beta chain sequence and its context. The data originate from a study of Ad26.COV2.S vaccination and SARS-CoV-2 variants. Here immunoSEQ multiplex PCR was the method, and the copy in TCRdb shows in-frame clones only, minus some. Among roughly 380,000 clones, 90% to 95% were seen once, and the ten largest hold 3.9%. The CDR3 runs to 14 residues. Looked up from germline, CDR1 is SGHVS and CDR2 is FQNEAQ. The V end lost 4 bases, the J end lost 3 bases, and 10 bases lay between the germline ends. The chain combines TRBV7-8 with TRBJ1-5; tentative D call: TRBD1 (5 bases). The origin of this receptor is a human donor who had recovered from COVID-19. Sample: peripheral blood, taken after recovery from COVID-19. The CDR3 DNA reads TGTGCCAGCAGCTCGGTGGGGGACAATCAGCCCCAGCATTTT. Translating gives CASSSVGDNQPQHF.